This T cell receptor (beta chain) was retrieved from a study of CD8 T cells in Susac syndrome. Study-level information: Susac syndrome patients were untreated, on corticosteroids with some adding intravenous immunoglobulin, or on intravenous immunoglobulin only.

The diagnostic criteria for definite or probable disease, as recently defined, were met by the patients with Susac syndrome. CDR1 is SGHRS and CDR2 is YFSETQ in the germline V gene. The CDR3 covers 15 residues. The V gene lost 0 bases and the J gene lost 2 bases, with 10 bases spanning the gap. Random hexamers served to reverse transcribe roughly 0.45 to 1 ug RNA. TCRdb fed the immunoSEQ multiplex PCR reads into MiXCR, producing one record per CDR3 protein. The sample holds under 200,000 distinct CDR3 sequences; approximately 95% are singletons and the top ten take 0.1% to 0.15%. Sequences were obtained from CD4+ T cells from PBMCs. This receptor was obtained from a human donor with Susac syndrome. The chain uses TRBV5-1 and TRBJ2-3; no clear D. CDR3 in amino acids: CASSLVVGNTDTQYF. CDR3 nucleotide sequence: TGCGCCAGCAGCTTGGTCGTCGGCAACACAGATACGCAGTATTTT.